Presented here are 27 T cell receptor beta chains from one specimen sequenced in a study of Ad26.COV2.S vaccination and SARS-CoV-2 variants. Regarding treatment: about 20 received Ad26.COV2.S at low or high dose, single or two shots; about 5 received placebo; per-sample allocation not given. Sampling was performed 63 days after the first vaccine or placebo injection. TCRdb's table, derived via immunoSEQ multiplex PCR, lists solely in-frame clones and lacks some. The table includes roughly 400,000 clones, roughly 90% detected once. Sequenced here: peripheral blood, sampled in a trial of Ad26.COV2.S vaccine versus placebo. The receptors derive from a person between 18 and 65 years old who received the Ad26.COV2.S COVID-19 vaccine or a placebo.

The J gene is TRBJ2-1, the V gene TRBV3-1 (or the pseudogene TRBV3-2); 8 bases fit TRBD1. The germline gives CDR1 LGHDT, CDR2 YNNKEL (reference sequence). The trim removed 4 bases at V and 5 bases at J, leaving 4 bases unmatched. The CDR3 is 14 residues long. The CDR3 is CASSPPGQDNEQFF. The DNA for the CDR3 is TGTGCCAGCAGCCCCCCGGGACAGGACAATGAGCAGTTCTTC.

The chain employs TRBV28 and TRBJ1-5; a weak D match, TRBD1 (6 bases). The CDR3 runs 14 residues. Germline CDR1 and CDR2: MDHEN and SYDVKM. V gave up 7 bases and J gave up 3 bases, with 13 bases separating them. The CDR3 DNA reads TGTGCCAGCACTAGGGGGTGGGACAATCAGCCCCAGCATTTT. Translating gives CASTRGWDNQPQHF.

This rearrangement joins TRBV15 to TRBJ2-7; 12 bases match TRBD1. CDR3 length: 16 amino acids. V lost 2 bases, J lost 7 bases, and 9 bases stayed unmatched. The germline V gene has CDR1 LNHNV and CDR2 YYDKDF (reference sequence). The CDR3 nucleotides are TGTGCCACCAGCAGACTCCCGGGACAGGGGGCTGGGGAGCAGTACTTC. Its protein is CATSRLPGQGAGEQYF.

This chain connects TRBV23-1 to TRBJ1-1; TRBD1 matches at 11 bases. TRBV23-1 is an ORF for which the function is uncertain. The CDR3 has 23 residues. Trimming cost V 0 bases and J 4 bases; bases outside gene matches: 25. The CDR3 sequence: CASSQSPPAQPGQGGRLSTEAFF. The DNA of the CDR3 is TGCGCCAGCAGTCAATCGCCCCCTGCCCAGCCGGGACAGGGGGGAAGGCTGTCCACTGAAGCTTTCTTT.

The chain is built from TRBV10-3 and TRBJ2-3; D perhaps matches TRBD1 (7 bases). This CDR3 spans 19 amino acids. The V end lost 11 bases, the J end lost 1 base, and 31 bases lay between the germline ends. Germline V gene data show CDR1 as ENHRY and CDR2 as SYGVKD. CDR3 residues: CAARRLWAGQGGGTDTQYF. The CDR3 DNA is TGTGCCGCCCGCCGTTTGTGGGCGGGGCAGGGGGGTGGCACAGATACGCAGTATTTT.

V usage is TRBV6-6 and J usage is TRBJ1-1; 9 bases align to TRBD1. The CDR3 totals 17 residues. In germline, CDR1 is MNHNY, CDR2 SVGAGI (reference sequence). V shed 5 bases, J shed 2 bases, and the junction held 12 bases outside the gene matches. CDR3 DNA sequence: TGTGCCAGCAGTCCGGGACAGGGTTGGGAGTCAAACACTGAAGCTTTCTTT. Protein sequence: CASSPGQGWESNTEAFF.

A note on this clone: The sample contains more than one DNA sequence encoding this CDR3. The CDR3 DNA reads as TGTGCCAGCAGTTTTCGGGGCCAGCCCCAGCATTTT. Translation gives CASSFRGQPQHF. The chain is built from TRBV27 and TRBJ1-5; D perhaps matches TRBD1 (5 bases). This CDR3 is 12 amino acids long. Trimming removed 3 bases from V and 7 bases from J, with 7 bases in between. Looked up from germline, CDR1 is MNHEY and CDR2 is SMNVEV (reference sequence).

In this sample, this clone turned up once. The rearrangement uses TRBV4-3 and TRBJ2-1; 10 nucleotides match TRBD1. The germline V gene encodes CDR1 LGHNA and CDR2 YSLEER. V trimming: 1 base; J trimming: 9 bases; junction bases outside the gene matches: 15. The CDR3 loop spans 18 amino acids. The CDR3 region is CASSQVSYGTGASGEQFF. CDR3 nucleotide sequence: TGCGCCAGCAGCCAAGTTAGTTACGGGACAGGGGCTTCAGGTGAGCAGTTCTTC.

The rearrangement uses TRBV18 and TRBJ2-2; D is uncertain. CDR1 and CDR2 from the germline V gene are KGHSH and LQKENI. Trimming shortened V by 3 bases and J by 3 bases, and 14 bases separated the two germline ends. The CDR3 contains 16 residues. In nucleotides, the CDR3 is TGTGCCAGCTCACCCTTTCGCGACAACGACACCGGGGAGCTGTTTTTT. It is translated as CASSPFRDNDTGELFF.

The chain links TRBV19 to TRBJ2-3; the match to TRBD2 covers 9 bases. The ends lost 6 bases at V and 2 bases at J; junction bases unmatched: 6. Germline V gene lookup returns CDR1 LNHDA and CDR2 SQIVND (reference sequence). There are 15 residues in the CDR3. The CDR3 here is CASRSASGNTDTQYF. CDR3 bases: TGTGCCAGTAGGTCCGCTAGCGGGAACACAGATACGCAGTATTTT.

The chain has TRBV30 and TRBJ1-5; D possibly corresponds to TRBD1 (5 bases). This CDR3 has 13 amino acids. Germline CDR1 and CDR2: GTSNPN and SVGIG (reference sequence). The V gene lost 5 bases and the J gene lost 6 bases, with 14 bases spanning the gap. The CDR3 reads CAWSKWRGQPQHF. As DNA, the CDR3 is TGTGCCTGGTCAAAATGGAGGGGTCAGCCCCAGCATTTT.

This chain uses TRBV5-8 with TRBJ1-2; the match to TRBD1 covers 7 bases. This CDR3 has 16 residues. Trimming cost V 0 bases and J 0 bases; bases outside gene matches: 5. CDR1 SGHTS and CDR2 YDEGEE come from the germline V gene. CDR3 in amino acids: CASSLEFGTANYGYTF. The CDR3 DNA follows: TGTGCCAGCAGCTTGGAATTTGGGACAGCTAACTATGGCTACACCTTC.

Of note for this clone: Its ends do not fully match the called genes, so a read error is possible. The chain combines TRBV13 with TRBJ2-7; 13 bases match TRBD2. CDR1 is PRHDT, CDR2 FYEKMQ, per germline (reference sequence). This CDR3 spans 18 amino acids. The CDR3 DNA reads TGTGCCAGCAGCCTAGGACTAGCGGGAGCCCAGAGCTCCTACGAGCAGTACTTC. Its translation is CASSLGLAGAQSSYEQYF.

The J gene is TRBJ1-1, the V gene TRBV11-3; TRBD1 agrees at 7 bases. Germline-derived CDR1 and CDR2 are SGHNT and YENEEA. Trimming took 3 bases from V and 3 from J; bases not matched to a gene: 7. The CDR3 runs 15 residues. The CDR3, as DNA: TGTGCCAGCAGCTTCGGACAGGTCGGGCACACTGAAGCTTTCTTT. Protein sequence: CASSFGQVGHTEAFF.

V is TRBV4-1 and J is TRBJ1-1, with D possibly matching TRBD1 (5 bases). Germline V gene data show CDR1 as MGHRA and CDR2 as YSYEKL. This CDR3 spans 16 amino acids. Trimming removed 1 base at V and 4 bases at J, with 16 bases between. The chain's CDR3 is CASSQVEGPISTEAFF. DNA of the CDR3: TGCGCCAGCAGCCAAGTTGAGGGGCCTATAAGCACTGAAGCTTTCTTT.

This chain connects TRBV30 to TRBJ1-1, with TRBD1 as a possible D gene (6 bases). The germline CDR1 and CDR2 sequences are GTSNPN and SVGIG (reference sequence). Between the trimmed V and J ends, which lost 4 bases and 8 bases, there was a span of 14 bases. There are 12 residues in the CDR3. In DNA form, the CDR3 reads TGTGCCTGGAACCTAAGACAGGCCGAAGCTTTCTTT. Its translation: CAWNLRQAEAFF.

This clone has more than one count but fewer than ten. The CDR3 nucleotides are TGTGCCAGCAGTTTGGACACACCAACCAGCTATGGCTACACCTTC. It codes for CASSLDTPTSYGYTF. The chain links TRBV6-5 to TRBJ1-2, with D possibly TRBD1 on 5 matching bases. Trimming took 4 bases from V and 4 from J, leaving 16 bases between them. CDR3 length: 15 residues. CDR1 and CDR2 (germline): MNHEY, SVGAGI.

V and J are TRBV2 and TRBJ1-2; D is ambiguous. V lost 1 base and J 4 bases, leaving 10 bases between the germline ends. CDR3 length: 14 amino acids. The germline CDR1 and CDR2 sequences are SNHLY and FYNNEI. CDR3 loop: CASSEGVVVYGYTF. In DNA form, the CDR3 reads TGTGCCAGCAGTGAAGGGGTCGTTGTCTATGGCTACACCTTC.

The rearrangement uses TRBV9 and TRBJ1-2, with TRBD1 matching over 10 bases. Per the germline V gene, CDR1 is SGDLS and CDR2 is YYNGEE. With V trimmed by 2 bases and J by 8 bases, 9 bases remained unmatched. The CDR3 loop spans 15 amino acids. The CDR3 sequence is CASSVRDRGLGGYTF. The CDR3, as DNA: TGTGCCAGCAGCGTCCGGGACAGGGGATTAGGAGGCTACACCTTC.

The rearrangement uses TRBV11-3 and TRBJ2-7, with D possibly TRBD2 on 5 matching bases. The CDR3 contains 13 residues. The V gene's germline CDR1 is SGHNT and CDR2 YENEEA. The V end was cut by 5 bases, the J end by 7 bases, with 15 bases between. CDR3 sequence reads: CASSPGVANEQYF. Written as DNA, the CDR3 is TGTGCCAGCAGCCCCGGGGTCGCTAATGAGCAGTACTTC. The full variable domain, rest sourced from reference TRBV11-3 and TRBJ2-7, is EAGVVQSPRYKIIEKKQPVAFWCNPISGHNTLYWYLQNLGQGPELLIRYENEEAVDDSQLPKDRFSAERLKGVDSTLKIQPAELGDSAVYLCASSPGVANEQYFGPGTRLTVT.

This clone was found a few times. V gene TRBV12-1 combines with J gene TRBJ2-7. TRBV12-1 is shown as a pseudogene. This CDR3 has 14 amino acids. CDR3 region: CASSPGPPSYEQYF. Here the CDR3 DNA reads TGTGCCAGCAGCCCCGGGCCACCATCCTACGAGCAGTACTTC.

The rearrangement links TRBV28 to TRBJ1-5, with D maybe TRBD1 (6 bases). The CDR3 is made up of 15 amino acids. The V end lost 6 bases, the J end lost 5 bases, and 17 bases lay between the germline ends. Germline lookup yields CDR1 MDHEN and CDR2 SYDVKM. The CDR3 spells CASSRVGGGHQPQHF. The CDR3 DNA reads TGTGCCAGCAGCCGGGTCGGGGGCGGACATCAGCCCCAGCATTTT.

The J gene is TRBJ2-1, the V gene TRBV28, with TRBD2 identical over 16 bases. With 6 bases clipped from V and 3 bases from J, the junction kept 2 bases outside the gene matches. The germline CDR1 and CDR2 sequences are MDHEN and SYDVKM. This CDR3 spans 16 amino acids. The CDR3 coding sequence is TGTGCCAGCAGGGGACTAGCGGGAGGGGACTACAATGAGCAGTTCTTC. Residues: CASRGLAGGDYNEQFF.

The chain uses TRBV4-3 and TRBJ2-2, with a possible D match to TRBD1 (6 bases). From germline, CDR1 is LGHNA and CDR2 YSLEER. V lost 0 bases and J lost 5, with 10 bases in between. The CDR3 runs to 15 residues. CDR3 DNA: TGCGCCAGCAGCCAAGACGGGACACGGACCGGGGAGCTGTTTTTT. Translating it yields CASSQDGTRTGELFF.

This clone showed up just once. J is TRBJ1-4 and V is TRBV6-5; the match to TRBD1 covers 8 bases. The CDR3 spans 14 residues. The V gene's germline CDR1 is MNHEY and CDR2 SVGAGI. V lost 7 bases and J lost 7; bases outside the gene matches: 8. The CDR3 bases are TGTGCCAGCAATGTAGACAGGGGAGTTGAAAAACTGTTTTTT. Translated: CASNVDRGVEKLFF.

The rearrangement links TRBV15 to TRBJ2-1; 10 bases match TRBD1. After removal of 1 base from V and 8 bases from J, the junction contained 11 bases not matched to a gene. CDR1 and CDR2 (germline): LNHNV, YYDKDF (reference sequence). The CDR3 length is 17 residues. The CDR3 is CATSRARPGQGKDEQFF. DNA of the CDR3: TGTGCCACCAGCAGAGCCCGGCCGGGACAGGGGAAGGATGAGCAGTTCTTC.

The gene calls are TRBV7-2 and TRBJ2-5; D unresolved. Germline V gene lookup returns CDR1 SGHTA and CDR2 FQGNSA. The CDR3 totals 15 residues. Trimming cost V 2 bases and J 0 bases, with 10 bases left between them. CDR3 region: CASSLIWSDQETQYF. CDR3 nucleotide sequence: TGTGCCAGCAGCTTAATCTGGTCAGACCAAGAGACCCAGTACTTC.